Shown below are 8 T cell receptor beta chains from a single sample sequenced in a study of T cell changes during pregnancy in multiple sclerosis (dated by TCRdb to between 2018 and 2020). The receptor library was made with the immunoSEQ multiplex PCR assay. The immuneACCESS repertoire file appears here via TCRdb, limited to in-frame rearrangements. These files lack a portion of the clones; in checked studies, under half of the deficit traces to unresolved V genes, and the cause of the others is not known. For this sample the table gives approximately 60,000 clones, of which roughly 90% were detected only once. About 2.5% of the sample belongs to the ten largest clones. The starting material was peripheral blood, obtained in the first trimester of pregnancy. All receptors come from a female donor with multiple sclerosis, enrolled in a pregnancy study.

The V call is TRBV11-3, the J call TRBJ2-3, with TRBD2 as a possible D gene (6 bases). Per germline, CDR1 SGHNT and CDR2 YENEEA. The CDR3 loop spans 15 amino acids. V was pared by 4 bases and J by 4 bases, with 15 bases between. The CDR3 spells CASSWNGGEADTQYF. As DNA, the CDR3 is TGTGCCAGCAGCTGGAACGGAGGGGAAGCAGATACGCAGTATTTT.

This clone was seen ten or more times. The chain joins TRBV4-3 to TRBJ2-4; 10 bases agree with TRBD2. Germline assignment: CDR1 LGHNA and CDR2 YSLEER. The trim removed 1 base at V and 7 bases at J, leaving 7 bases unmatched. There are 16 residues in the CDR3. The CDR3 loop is CASSQATSGNVNIQYF. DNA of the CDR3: TGCGCCAGCAGCCAAGCAACTAGCGGGAATGTGAACATTCAGTACTTC.

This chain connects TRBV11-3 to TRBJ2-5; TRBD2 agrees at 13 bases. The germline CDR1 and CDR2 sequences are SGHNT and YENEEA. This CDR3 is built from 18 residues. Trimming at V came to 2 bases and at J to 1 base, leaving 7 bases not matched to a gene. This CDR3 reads CASSLSFWTSGSQETQYF. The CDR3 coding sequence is TGTGCCAGCAGCTTATCCTTTTGGACTAGCGGGAGCCAAGAGACCCAGTACTTC.

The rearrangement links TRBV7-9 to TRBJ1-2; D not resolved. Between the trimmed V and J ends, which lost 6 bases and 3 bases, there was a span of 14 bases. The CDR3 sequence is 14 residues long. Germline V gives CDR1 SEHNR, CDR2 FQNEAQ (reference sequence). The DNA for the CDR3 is TGTGCCAGCAGTTCGACTCTGTCCTACTATGGCTACACCTTC. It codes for CASSSTLSYYGYTF.

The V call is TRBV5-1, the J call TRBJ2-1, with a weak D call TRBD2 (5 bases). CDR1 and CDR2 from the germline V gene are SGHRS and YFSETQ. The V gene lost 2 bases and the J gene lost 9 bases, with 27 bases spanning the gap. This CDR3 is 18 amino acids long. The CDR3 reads CASSFTKDRAVAIREQFF. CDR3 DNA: TGCGCCAGCAGCTTTACCAAGGACCGGGCAGTAGCGATCCGTGAGCAGTTCTTC. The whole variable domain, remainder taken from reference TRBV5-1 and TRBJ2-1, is KAGVTQTPRYLIKTRGQQVTLSCSPISGHRSVSWYQQTPGQGLQFLFEYFSETQRNKGNFPGRFSGRQFSNSRSEMNVSTLELGDSALYLCASSFTKDRAVAIREQFFGPGTRLTVL.

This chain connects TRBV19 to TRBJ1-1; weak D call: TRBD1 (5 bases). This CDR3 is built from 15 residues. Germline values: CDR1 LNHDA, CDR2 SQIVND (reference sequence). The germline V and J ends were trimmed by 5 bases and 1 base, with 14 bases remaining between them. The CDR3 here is CASSPTGQSNTEAFF. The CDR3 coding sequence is TGTGCCAGTAGTCCCACAGGTCAATCGAACACTGAAGCTTTCTTT.

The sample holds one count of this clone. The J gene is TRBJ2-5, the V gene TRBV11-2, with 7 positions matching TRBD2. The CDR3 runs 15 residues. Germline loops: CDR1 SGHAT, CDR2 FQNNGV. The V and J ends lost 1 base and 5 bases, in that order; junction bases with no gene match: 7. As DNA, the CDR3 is TGTGCCAGCAGCTTAGGGGACGGGGGGTCGGAGACCCAGTACTTC. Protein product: CASSLGDGGSETQYF.

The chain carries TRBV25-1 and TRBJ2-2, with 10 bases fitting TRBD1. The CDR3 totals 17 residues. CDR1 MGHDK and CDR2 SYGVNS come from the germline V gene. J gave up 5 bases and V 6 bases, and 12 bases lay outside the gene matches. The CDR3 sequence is CASRKAGTGVRTGELFF. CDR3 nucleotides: TGTGCCAGCAGGAAGGCGGGGACAGGGGTCAGGACCGGGGAGCTGTTTTTT. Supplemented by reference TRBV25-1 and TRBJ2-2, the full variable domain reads EADIYQTPRYLVIGTGKKITLECSQTMGHDKMYWYQQDPGMELHLIHYSYGVNSTEKGDLSSESTVSRIRTEHFPLTLESARPSHTSQYLCASRKAGTGVRTGELFFGEGSRLTVL.